Shown below are 27 T cell receptor beta chains from a single sample sequenced in a study of vaccination effects on CD4 cells after COVID-19. Antigens of these TCRs are unknown. Viral peptide pools were used in the ViraFEST assay to expand antigen-specific CD4+ T cells, and sequencing came afterward. With approximately 10 days of culture completed, CD4+ T cells were isolated. Convalescent patients had PCR-confirmed SARS-CoV-2 infection between March and December 2020. The assay was immunoSEQ multiplex PCR, and TCRdb's table has in-frame clones only and misses some. The sample contains 42,000 or so clones, approximately 70% of which appear only once. This specimen consisted of CD4+ T cells from PBMCs cultured with a peptide pool, obtained before COVID-19 vaccination. The receptors derive from a human donor who had a prior SARS-CoV-2 infection.

The J gene is TRBJ2-3, the V gene TRBV4-2; 7 bases line up with TRBD1. Germline CDR1 reads LGHNA; CDR2 reads YNFKEQ. This CDR3 spans 16 amino acids. Trimming took 1 base from V and 0 from J; bases not matched to a gene: 4. In nucleotides, the CDR3 is TGTGCCAGCAGCCAAGGCCTAGGGGGCAGCACAGATACGCAGTATTTT. Translating gives CASSQGLGGSTDTQYF.

V and J are TRBV11-3 and TRBJ2-6; no firm D call. Germline CDR1 is SGHNT and CDR2 is YENEEA. Trimming shortened V by 4 bases and J by 0 bases, and 4 bases separated the two germline ends. This CDR3 is built from 14 residues. The CDR3 DNA follows: TGTGCCAGCAGCTCCTTCTCTGGGGCCAACGTCCTGACTTTC. Translation gives CASSSFSGANVLTF. Supplemented by reference TRBV11-3 and TRBJ2-6, the full variable domain reads EAGVVQSPRYKIIEKKQPVAFWCNPISGHNTLYWYLQNLGQGPELLIRYENEEAVDDSQLPKDRFSAERLKGVDSTLKIQPAELGDSAVYLCASSSFSGANVLTFGAGSRLTVL.

The chain has TRBV5-6 and TRBJ2-3, with unresolved D. The germline V gene has CDR1 SGHDT and CDR2 YYEEEE. This CDR3 is 12 amino acids long. V lost 0 bases to trimming and J lost 5 bases, with 4 bases between them. The CDR3 region is CASSLVEDTQYF. CDR3 in DNA: TGTGCCAGCAGCTTGGTGGAAGATACGCAGTATTTT.

The sample holds one count of this clone. The V call is TRBV5-4, the J call TRBJ1-1, with 11 bases that match TRBD1. Looked up from germline, CDR1 is SGHNT and CDR2 is YYREEE (reference sequence). The junction had 3 bases not matched to a gene; V was cut back by 5 bases and J by 3 bases. This CDR3 spans 14 amino acids. The CDR3 DNA is TGTGCCAGCAGTCGGGGACAGGGGGACACTGAAGCTTTCTTT. Its translation is CASSRGQGDTEAFF.

Here the CDR3 reads CSASTGLAYEQYF. CDR3 DNA sequence: TGCAGTGCTAGTACGGGACTCGCTTACGAGCAGTACTTC. The chain uses TRBV20-1 and TRBJ2-7, with D possibly TRBD2 on 6 matching bases. Germline CDR1 DFQATT, CDR2 SNEGSKA (reference sequence). This CDR3 is 13 amino acids long. V was shortened by 3 bases and J by 4 bases, with 13 bases between the two germline ends.

This clone was picked up a small number of times. This chain links TRBV6-5 with TRBJ2-3; 9 bases map to TRBD2. The CDR3 has 15 amino acids. V dropped 2 bases and J dropped 1; count of bases not matched to a gene: 1. Germline values: CDR1 MNHEY, CDR2 SVGAGI. The DNA of the CDR3 is TGTGCCAGCAGTTACAAGCGGGGGGGCACAGATACGCAGTATTTT. Translating gives CASSYKRGGTDTQYF.

The chain combines TRBV5-6 with TRBJ1-6; 8 nucleotides align to TRBD1. This CDR3 spans 17 amino acids. The junction had 13 bases not matched to a gene; V was cut back by 4 bases and J by 7 bases. Germline values: CDR1 SGHDT, CDR2 YYEEEE. CDR3 coding DNA: TGTGCCAGCAGCCAAGGAAGGCTAACAGGGGGGAATTCACCCCTCCACTTT. Translating it yields CASSQGRLTGGNSPLHF.

This clone has a handful of counts. The chain uses TRBV7-3 and TRBJ1-1; D not resolved. Trimming cost V 3 bases and J 7 bases, with 12 bases left between them. CDR1 SGHTA and CDR2 FQGTGA come from the germline V gene. The CDR3 has 13 residues. The CDR3 nucleotides are TGTGCCAGCAGCTTTGCGCCTCTCGATGAAGCTTTCTTT. This codes for CASSFAPLDEAFF.

This clone was recorded a few times. The chain couples TRBV11-2 to TRBJ2-6, with D possibly called TRBD1 or TRBD2 (5 bases each). V shed 4 bases and J shed 0 bases, with 16 bases lying between them. The CDR3 extends over 18 amino acids. Germline V gene data show CDR1 as SGHAT and CDR2 as FQNNGV. CDR3 nucleotides: TGTGCCAGCAGCTCGGACCTTTGGGGGAGCTCTGGGGCCAACGTCCTGACTTTC. It yields the protein CASSSDLWGSSGANVLTF.

The chain employs TRBV6-6 and TRBJ1-2, with no clear D. CDR1 is MNHNY, CDR2 SVGAGI, per germline (reference sequence). The CDR3 has 12 residues. Deletions cut 9 bases from V and 4 bases from J, with 12 bases between. CDR3 protein: CASSFGVYGYTF. DNA of the CDR3: TGTGCCAGTTCCTTTGGTGTCTATGGCTACACCTTC.

The J gene is TRBJ2-7, the V gene TRBV11-1; possibly TRBD2 for D (6 bases). The CDR3 extends over 16 amino acids. CDR1 is SGHAT and CDR2 is FQDESV in the germline V gene (reference sequence). V was clipped by 1 base and J by 4 bases, with 17 bases between them. The CDR3 is CASSLEFRDSRYEQYF. As DNA, the CDR3 is TGTGCCAGCAGCTTAGAGTTCCGGGACTCCCGATACGAGCAGTACTTC. The full variable domain, rest sourced from reference TRBV11-1 and TRBJ2-7, is EAEVAQSPRYKITEKSQAVAFWCDPISGHATLYWYRQILGQGPELLVQFQDESVVDDSQLPKDRFSAERLKGVDSTLKIQPAELGDSAMYLCASSLEFRDSRYEQYFGPGTRLTVT.

V is TRBV11-3 and J is TRBJ2-1, with D possibly matching TRBD1 (6 bases). This CDR3 spans 13 amino acids. Per germline, CDR1 SGHNT and CDR2 YENEEA. The V gene lost 1 base and the J gene lost 9 bases, with 10 bases spanning the gap. The CDR3 DNA is TGTGCCAGCAGCTTAGTTCTAGGGGGTGAGCAGTTCTTC. Its translation: CASSLVLGGEQFF. The complete variable domain, with remaining parts taken from reference TRBV11-3 and TRBJ2-1, reads EAGVVQSPRYKIIEKKQPVAFWCNPISGHNTLYWYLQNLGQGPELLIRYENEEAVDDSQLPKDRFSAERLKGVDSTLKIQPAELGDSAVYLCASSLVLGGEQFFGPGTRLTVL.

This clone was counted a few times. The gene calls are TRBV30 and TRBJ1-1, with 10 bases aligning to TRBD1. V was clipped by 2 bases and J by 11 bases; unmatched bases: 26. The CDR3 extends over 19 amino acids. Germline V gene data show CDR1 as GTSNPN and CDR2 as SVGIG (reference sequence). This CDR3 is CAWSLLRPTGGALRGSAFF. CDR3 in DNA: TGTGCCTGGAGTTTACTGCGACCGACAGGGGGCGCGCTTAGGGGCTCGGCTTTCTTT. The variable domain in full, with the rest retrieved from reference TRBV30 and TRBJ1-1, is SQTIHQWPATLVQPVGSPLSLECTVEGTSNPNLYWYRQAAGRGLQLLFYSVGIGQISSEVPQNLSASRPQDRQFILSSKKLLLSDSGFYLCAWSLLRPTGGALRGSAFFGQGTRLTVV.

The rearrangement uses TRBV24-1 and TRBJ2-1; no reliable D call. V lost 8 bases and J lost 5, with 30 bases in between. The CDR3 sequence is 19 residues long. The germline V gene has CDR1 KGHDR and CDR2 SFDVKD. CDR3 protein: CATTAISSRRTKWNNEQFF. CDR3 DNA sequence: TGTGCCACCACCGCTATCAGCTCCCGCCGAACAAAGTGGAACAATGAGCAGTTCTTC.

The rearrangement joins TRBV28 to TRBJ2-7; 8 bases map to TRBD1. V shed 2 bases, J shed 4 bases, and the junction held 4 bases outside the gene matches. The length of the CDR3 is 14 residues. CDR1 MDHEN and CDR2 SYDVKM come from the germline V gene. The CDR3 nucleotides are TGTGCCAGCAGTTTACCCCACAGGGGGTACGAGCAGTACTTC. Its translation is CASSLPHRGYEQYF. Supplemented by reference TRBV28 and TRBJ2-7, the full variable domain reads DVKVTQSSRYLVKRTGEKVFLECVQDMDHENMFWYRQDPGLGLRLIYFSYDVKMKEKGDIPEGYSVSREKKERFSLILESASTNQTSMYLCASSLPHRGYEQYFGPGTRLTVT.

The genes are TRBV6-2 or TRBV6-3 and TRBJ1-1, with D perhaps matching TRBD1 (6 bases). The V end was cut by 5 bases, the J end by 3 bases, with 16 bases between. The CDR3 spans 15 residues. CDR1 is MNHEY, CDR2 SVGEGT, per germline. The DNA for the CDR3 is TGTGCCAGCAGTGCACCGGGACAAGGATACACTGAAGCTTTCTTT. It translates to CASSAPGQGYTEAFF.

This clone was recorded a few times. J is TRBJ1-6 and V is TRBV6-5; D is undetermined. CDR1 is MNHEY and CDR2 is SVGAGI in the germline V gene. V lost 3 bases and J lost 5, with 8 bases in between. This CDR3 comprises 14 residues. The CDR3 here is CASSYILDNSPLHF. DNA for the CDR3: TGTGCCAGCAGTTATATCCTGGATAATTCACCCCTCCACTTT.

This clone was detected once. The chain uses TRBV18 and TRBJ2-6; maybe TRBD2 (5 bases). V was trimmed by 2 bases and J by 0 bases, leaving 11 bases between them. This CDR3 contains 17 residues. The germline CDR1 and CDR2 sequences are KGHSH and LQKENI. In DNA, the CDR3 is TGTGCCAGCTCACCAATTCGGAGGAGCTCTGGGGCCAACGTCCTGACTTTC. It translates to CASSPIRRSSGANVLTF. The complete variable domain, with remaining parts taken from reference TRBV18 and TRBJ2-6, reads NAGVMQNPRHLVRRRGQEARLRCSPMKGHSHVYWYRQLPEEGLKFMVYLQKENIIDESGMPKERFSAEFPKEGPSILRIQQVVRGDSAAYFCASSPIRRSSGANVLTFGAGSRLTVL.

The rearrangement links TRBV6-2 or TRBV6-3 to TRBJ2-1, with 9 positions matching TRBD2. Germline V gene sequence: CDR1 MNHEY, CDR2 SVGEGT. CDR3 length: 16 amino acids. Trimming took 5 bases from V and 7 from J; bases not matched to a gene: 12. The CDR3 spells CASSPKRGALHNEQFF. CDR3 nucleotide sequence: TGTGCCAGCAGTCCAAAGCGGGGGGCCCTCCATAATGAGCAGTTCTTC.

The chain recombines TRBV7-3 with TRBJ2-2; 10 bases are a match to TRBD2. After removal of 2 bases from V and 5 bases from J, the junction contained 5 bases not matched to a gene. Germline loops: CDR1 SGHTA, CDR2 FQGTGA. The CDR3 runs 16 residues. CDR3 loop: CASSLLAGVETGELFF. In nucleotides, the CDR3 is TGTGCCAGCAGCTTACTAGCGGGAGTAGAGACCGGGGAGCTGTTTTTT.

V usage is TRBV5-1 and J usage is TRBJ2-5; 8 bases line up with TRBD2. The CDR3 is made up of 14 amino acids. The ends lost 0 bases at V and 5 bases at J; junction bases unmatched: 3. Germline CDR1 reads SGHRS; CDR2 reads YFSETQ. The CDR3 protein is CASSLGGGTETQYF. The CDR3 DNA is TGCGCCAGCAGCTTGGGCGGGGGGACTGAGACCCAGTACTTC.

This CDR3 is CATSRGNPGAKAGELFF. The CDR3 nucleotides read TGTGCCACCAGCAGGGGCAATCCAGGGGCGAAGGCCGGGGAGCTGTTTTTT. The chain links TRBV15 to TRBJ2-2; D might be TRBD1 (6 bases). This CDR3 has 17 amino acids. CDR1 is LNHNV and CDR2 is YYDKDF in the germline V gene (reference sequence). Trimming took off 3 bases at V and 6 bases at J, with 20 bases between the two ends.

The V and J genes are TRBV5-1 and TRBJ2-2; 9 nucleotides line up with TRBD1. The germline CDR1 and CDR2 sequences are SGHRS and YFSETQ. J gave up 6 bases and V 4 bases, and 7 bases lay outside the gene matches. CDR3 length equals 15 residues. DNA of the CDR3: TGCGCCAGCAGCCCCCGACAGGGGGTACCCGGGGAGCTGTTTTTT. Protein product: CASSPRQGVPGELFF.

The chain is built from TRBV2 and TRBJ1-2, with a possible D match to TRBD1 (5 bases). The ends were cut back, 6 bases at V and 7 bases at J, with 15 bases in the middle. The CDR3 spans 13 residues. Germline CDR1 and CDR2: SNHLY and FYNNEI. Here the CDR3 reads CASSYDSWRGYTF. CDR3 in DNA: TGTGCCAGCAGCTATGACAGTTGGCGTGGCTACACCTTC.

This clone appeared a single time. This rearrangement joins TRBV4-2 to TRBJ2-3; TRBD2 matches 7 bases. Unmatched junction bases numbered 7, after V lost 4 bases and J lost 0 bases. Germline lookup yields CDR1 LGHNA and CDR2 YNFKEQ. The CDR3 has 16 residues. The CDR3 nucleotides are TGTGCCAGCAGCCTCAACAGCGGGGCGAGCACAGATACGCAGTATTTT. Its protein product is CASSLNSGASTDTQYF.

The rearrangement links TRBV10-3 to TRBJ2-1; 8 bases map to TRBD1. This CDR3 comprises 16 residues. After removal of 5 bases from V and 6 bases from J, the junction contained 12 bases not matched to a gene. Germline assignment: CDR1 ENHRY and CDR2 SYGVKD. Here the CDR3 DNA reads TGTGCCATCAGTACAGGGGGTAGGAGTTCGGGCAATGAGCAGTTCTTC. It specifies CAISTGGRSSGNEQFF.

This chain connects TRBV18 to TRBJ2-5, with 12 positions matching TRBD2. V dropped 3 bases and J dropped 5; count of bases not matched to a gene: 4. Per germline, CDR1 KGHSH and CDR2 LQKENI. CDR3 length equals 15 residues. This chain's CDR3 is CASSPASGRGETQYF. The CDR3 DNA sequence: TGTGCCAGCTCACCGGCTAGCGGGAGGGGTGAGACCCAGTACTTC.